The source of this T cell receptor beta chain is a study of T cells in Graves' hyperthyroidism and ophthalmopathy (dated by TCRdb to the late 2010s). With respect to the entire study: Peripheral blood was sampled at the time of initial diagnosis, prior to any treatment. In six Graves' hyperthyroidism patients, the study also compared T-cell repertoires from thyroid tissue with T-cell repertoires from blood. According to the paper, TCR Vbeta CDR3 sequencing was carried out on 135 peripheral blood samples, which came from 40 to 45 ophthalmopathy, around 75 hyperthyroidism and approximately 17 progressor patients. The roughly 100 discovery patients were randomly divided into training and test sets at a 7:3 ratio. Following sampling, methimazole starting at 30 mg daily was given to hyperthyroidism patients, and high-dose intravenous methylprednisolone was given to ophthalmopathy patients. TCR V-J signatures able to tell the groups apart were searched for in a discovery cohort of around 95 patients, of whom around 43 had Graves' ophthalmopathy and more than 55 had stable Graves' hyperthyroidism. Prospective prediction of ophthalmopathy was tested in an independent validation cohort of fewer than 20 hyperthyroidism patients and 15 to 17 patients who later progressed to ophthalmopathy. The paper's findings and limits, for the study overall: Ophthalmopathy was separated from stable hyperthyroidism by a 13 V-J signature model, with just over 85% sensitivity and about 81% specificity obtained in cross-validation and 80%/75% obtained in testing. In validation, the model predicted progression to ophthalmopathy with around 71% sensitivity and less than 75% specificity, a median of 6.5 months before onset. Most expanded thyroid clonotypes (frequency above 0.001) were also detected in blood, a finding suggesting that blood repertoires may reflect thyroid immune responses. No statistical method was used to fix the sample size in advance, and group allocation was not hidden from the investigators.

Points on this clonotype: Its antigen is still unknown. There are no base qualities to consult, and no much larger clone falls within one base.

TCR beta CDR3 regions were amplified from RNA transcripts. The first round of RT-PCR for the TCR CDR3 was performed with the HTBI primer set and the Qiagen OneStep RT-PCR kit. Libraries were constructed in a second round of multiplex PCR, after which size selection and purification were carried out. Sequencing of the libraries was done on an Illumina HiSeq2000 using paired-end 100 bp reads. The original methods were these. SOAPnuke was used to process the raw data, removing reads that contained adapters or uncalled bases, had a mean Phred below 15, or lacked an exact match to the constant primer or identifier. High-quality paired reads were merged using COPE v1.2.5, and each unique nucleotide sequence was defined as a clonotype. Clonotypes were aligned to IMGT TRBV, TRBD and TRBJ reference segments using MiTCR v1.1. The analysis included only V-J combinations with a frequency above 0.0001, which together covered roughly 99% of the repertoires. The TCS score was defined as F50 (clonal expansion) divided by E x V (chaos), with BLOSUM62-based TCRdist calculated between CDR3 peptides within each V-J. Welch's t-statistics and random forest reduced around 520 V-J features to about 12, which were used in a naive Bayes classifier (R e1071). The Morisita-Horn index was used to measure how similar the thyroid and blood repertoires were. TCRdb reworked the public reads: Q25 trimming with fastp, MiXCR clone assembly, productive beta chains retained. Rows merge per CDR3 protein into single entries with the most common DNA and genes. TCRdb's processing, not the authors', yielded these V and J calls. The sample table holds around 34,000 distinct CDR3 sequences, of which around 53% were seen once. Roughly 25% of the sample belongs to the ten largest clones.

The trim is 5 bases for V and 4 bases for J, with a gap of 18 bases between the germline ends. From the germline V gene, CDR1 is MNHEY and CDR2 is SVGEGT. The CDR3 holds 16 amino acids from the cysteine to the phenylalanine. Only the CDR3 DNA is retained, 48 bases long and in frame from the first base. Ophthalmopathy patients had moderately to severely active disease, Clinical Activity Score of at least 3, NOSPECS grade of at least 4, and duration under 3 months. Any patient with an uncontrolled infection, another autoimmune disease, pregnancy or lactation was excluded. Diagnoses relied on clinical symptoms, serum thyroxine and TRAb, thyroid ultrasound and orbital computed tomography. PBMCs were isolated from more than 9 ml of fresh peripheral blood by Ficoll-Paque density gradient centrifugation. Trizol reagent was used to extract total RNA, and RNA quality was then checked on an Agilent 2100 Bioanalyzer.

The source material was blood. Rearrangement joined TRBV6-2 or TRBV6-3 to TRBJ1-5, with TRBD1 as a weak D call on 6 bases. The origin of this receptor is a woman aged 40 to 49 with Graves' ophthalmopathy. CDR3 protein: CASSDRRGARNQPQHF. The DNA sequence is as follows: TGTGCCAGCAGTGACCGGCGGGGGGCGCGTAATCAGCCCCAGCATTTT.